This section outlines one T cell receptor (beta chain) sequence together with its context. This record comes from a study of blood T cell repertoires in COVID-19. Study context: The samples span acute and convalescent COVID-19 from the United States, Italy and Spain. Nucleic acid was either cDNA or gDNA, and it came from T cells, B-cell-depleted T cells, or PBMCs.

Original handling: Reference gene primer amplification gave nucleated cell count estimates. TCRdb keeps only in-frame clones here, not all; method: immunoSEQ multiplex PCR. The DNA was the basis for D and trimming; V, J and clone size are from that table. The table records tens of thousands of clones, 86% of them present only once. Germline V gene sequence: CDR1 MGHRA, CDR2 YSYEKL. CDR3 length: 15 residues. V lost 6 bases, J lost 3 bases, and 14 bases lay in between. The sequencing sample was made of peripheral blood. The TCR comes from a human donor in a cohort sampled during active COVID-19. V and J are TRBV4-1 and TRBJ1-4, with D uncertain. The CDR3 loop is CASSSRFGSNEKLFF. CDR3 sequence (DNA): TGCGCCAGCAGTTCCCGTTTCGGGTCTAATGAAAAACTGTTTTTT.